The T cell receptor (beta chain) under discussion was sequenced for a study of blood T cell repertoires in COVID-19. At the level of the study: Both acute and convalescent COVID-19 samples were obtained from the United States, Italy and Spain.

V lost 5 bases to trimming and J lost 1 base; unmatched junction nucleotides: 6. There are 15 residues in the CDR3. Germline V lookup: CDR1 SEHNR, CDR2 FQNEAQ (reference sequence). This clone was seen repeatedly, ten times or more. Using immunoSEQ multiplex PCR, the repertoire was profiled, and TCRdb retains in-frame clones only, with some absent. The data show 180,000 or so clones, with about four fifths seen just once and approximately 9.9% held by the top ten. The TCR was taken from a woman in her thirties or forties with COVID-19, enrolled during active disease. The rearrangement uses TRBV7-9 and TRBJ1-1; TRBD1 agrees at 8 bases. The specimen sequenced was peripheral blood. The CDR3 region has the DNA TGTGCCAGCAGCGGGGGGGACAGGCAGAACACTGAAGCTTTCTTT. Translating gives CASSGGDRQNTEAFF.